This T cell receptor (beta chain) was captured in a study of T cell repertoires in cytomegalovirus infection. Turning to the study itself: From public TCR beta signatures came an indication of both CMV infection and matching HLA type. Overall study results and limits: HLA-C-restricted CMV-specific TCR beta clonotypes prevailed in the ex vivo response. CMV carriers with the relevant HLA were identified by cumulative public TCR beta family frequency.

Germline CDR1 SGHTA, CDR2 FQGTGA. The CDR3 has 13 amino acids. In regard to this clonotype: What it binds is unknown. One end of the junction varies from germline; a read error may be responsible.

TCRdb ran MiXCR on the reads and lists one entry per CDR3 protein. Of hundreds of thousands of distinct CDR3 sequences detected, around 30% appear once; the ten largest clones hold more than 12%. Source: cultured CD8+ T cells from PBMCs, taken from culture after CMV antigen stimulation. V gene TRBV7-3 combines with J gene TRBJ2-1; D is perhaps TRBD2 (5 bases). The sequence was obtained from a human donor in good health (CMV status not recorded). Some clones in this sample may be carry-over from other donors' samples. The CDR3 sequence: CASSLTTMGAIDF. In nucleotides, the CDR3 is TGTGCCAGCAGCTTAACGACCATGGGAGCGATAGACTTC.